The sequence of this TCR beta chain was determined in a study of cytomegalovirus exposure and HLA in healthy donors. With respect to this clone: What it binds is unknown.

From germline, CDR1 is MGHRA and CDR2 YSYEKL. V lost 1 base and J 0 bases, leaving 16 bases between the germline ends. This CDR3 has 18 amino acids. Clones were sequenced by immunoSEQ multiplex PCR, and TCRdb holds only the in-frame ones, with some missing. The table lists under 250,000 clones, roughly 80% of them singletons, with less than 7% in the top ten. Study results and caveats: A few of the chains that were CMV-associated were confirmed in vitro to be specific for CMV antigens.

The TCR sequence derives from a woman younger than 30 in good health and CMV-seronegative. Sequencing was carried out using PBMCs. The chain couples TRBV4-1 to TRBJ1-3; D unclear. Here the CDR3 reads CASSQVFERRTSGNTIYF. In DNA form, the CDR3 reads TGCGCCAGCAGCCAAGTGTTCGAGCGCCGAACCTCTGGAAACACCATATATTTT.